The 27 T cell receptor beta chains given below trace back to one sample, sequenced in a study of blood T cell repertoires in COVID-19. The protocol was immunoSEQ multiplex PCR, while the TCRdb copy is restricted to in-frame clones and leaves out a portion. Of tens of thousands of clones in the sample, around 88% were seen once. The sequenced sample was peripheral blood. These receptors were taken from a man between 60 and 70 years old with acute or convalescent COVID-19.

V gene TRBV5-4 combines with J gene TRBJ1-2; D possibly corresponds to TRBD1 (5 bases). Germline V lookup: CDR1 SGHNT, CDR2 YYREEE (reference sequence). With 6 bases removed from V and 4 bases from J, the gap between germline ends came to 25 bases. The CDR3 has 17 amino acids. The CDR3 DNA is TGTGCCAGCACTCCTCGACCCGGACACGAATACACCTATGGCTACACCTTC. This sequence encodes CASTPRPGHEYTYGYTF.

This chain connects TRBV5-1 to TRBJ1-2; 7 bases match TRBD1. The CDR3 loop spans 15 amino acids. V dropped 3 bases and J dropped 6; count of bases not matched to a gene: 11. Germline values: CDR1 SGHRS, CDR2 YFSETQ. The CDR3 DNA is TGCGCCAGCAGCTCGCAATCGACAGGGATTAATGGCTACACCTTC. It encodes CASSSQSTGINGYTF.

The chain is built from TRBV27 and TRBJ1-5; 7 nucleotides agree with TRBD1. CDR3 size: 15 residues. The J segment lost 4 bases and the V segment lost 0 bases, leaving 3 bases of the junction unmatched. The germline gives CDR1 MNHEY, CDR2 SMNVEV (reference sequence). CDR3 nucleotide sequence: TGTGCCAGCAGTTTATCACAGGGGCTAAATCAGCCCCAGCATTTT. Translated: CASSLSQGLNQPQHF.

This chain joins TRBV30 and TRBJ2-5; 11 bases match TRBD2. This CDR3 comprises 16 residues. Trimming at V came to 0 bases and at J to 4 bases, leaving 7 bases not matched to a gene. Germline V gene lookup returns CDR1 GTSNPN and CDR2 SVGIG (reference sequence). CDR3: CAWSVGSGGAVETQYF. The CDR3 DNA sequence: TGTGCCTGGAGTGTGGGTAGCGGGGGGGCGGTAGAGACCCAGTACTTC.

The chain has TRBV6-2 or TRBV6-3 and TRBJ2-3; D may be TRBD1 (6 bases). The V end lost 2 bases, the J end lost 1 base, and 10 bases lay between the germline ends. CDR3 length: 15 amino acids. The V gene's germline CDR1 is MNHEY and CDR2 SVGEGT. CDR3 protein: CASSYQDRGTDTQYF. DNA of the CDR3: TGTGCCAGCAGTTACCAGGACAGAGGCACAGATACGCAGTATTTT.

The chain recombines TRBV9 with TRBJ2-3, with 9 bases fitting TRBD2. This CDR3 spans 17 amino acids. Per germline, CDR1 SGDLS and CDR2 YYNGEE. J was trimmed by 2 bases and V by 0 bases; bases with no gene match: 7. The CDR3 nucleotides are TGTGCCAGCAGCGTAGGGGCCTCTAGCGGGGCCACAGATACGCAGTATTTT. Translation gives CASSVGASSGATDTQYF.

This sequence joins TRBV4-3 and TRBJ2-1; 8 bases are a match to TRBD1. Trimming took 1 base from V and 5 from J; bases not matched to a gene: 1. Germline CDR1 is LGHNA and CDR2 is YSLEER. The CDR3 is made up of 14 amino acids. The CDR3 is CASSQGTGNNEQFF. The CDR3 coding sequence is TGCGCCAGCAGCCAAGGGACAGGGAACAATGAGCAGTTCTTC.

This sequence joins TRBV3-1 (or the pseudogene TRBV3-2) and TRBJ2-2; maybe TRBD2 (7 bases). The length of the CDR3 is 17 residues. The ends were cut back, 8 bases at V and 3 bases at J, with 22 bases in the middle. Germline CDR1 and CDR2: LGHDT and YNNKEL (reference sequence). CDR3 sequence (DNA): TGTGCCAGCGGAACTGCGAGAGGGGGGAGGGACACCGGGGAGCTGTTTTTT. Translating gives CASGTARGGRDTGELFF.

The chain recombines TRBV7-2 with TRBJ2-3, with 9 bases matching TRBD2. The CDR3 contains 16 residues. The V gene end was trimmed by 5 bases and the J gene end by 5 bases; junction bases not matched to a gene: 11. The V gene's germline CDR1 is SGHTA and CDR2 FQGNSA. The CDR3: CASSPAVWRGGDTQYF. The CDR3, as DNA: TGTGCCAGCAGCCCAGCGGTTTGGCGGGGGGGAGATACGCAGTATTTT.

This sequence joins TRBV5-4 and TRBJ1-1; TRBD1 agrees at 9 bases. This CDR3 has 14 residues. Germline loops: CDR1 SGHNT, CDR2 YYREEE (reference sequence). With 3 bases clipped from V and 7 bases from J, the junction kept 7 bases outside the gene matches. The CDR3 DNA is TGTGCCAGCAGCTCGGGACAGGGAACCAATGAAGCTTTCTTT. This gives the protein CASSSGQGTNEAFF.

CDR3 sequence: CATWTGMNTEAFF. The CDR3 DNA is TGTGCCACCTGGACAGGGATGAACACTGAAGCTTTCTTT. The chain employs TRBV6-5 and TRBJ1-1; 8 nucleotides line up with TRBD1. J was trimmed by 0 bases and V by 10 bases; bases with no gene match: 4. This CDR3 has 13 residues. Germline loops: CDR1 MNHEY, CDR2 SVGAGI.

The chain uses TRBV18 and TRBJ2-7; D may be TRBD2 (5 bases). Germline-derived CDR1 and CDR2 are KGHSH and LQKENI. This CDR3 has 17 residues. V shed 2 bases and J shed 3 bases, with 20 bases lying between them. This CDR3 reads CASSPEVRALQGYEQYF. Here the CDR3 DNA reads TGTGCCAGCTCACCAGAGGTGCGGGCTCTCCAAGGCTACGAGCAGTACTTC.

This chain links TRBV9 with TRBJ2-7, with D hard to call. CDR1 and CDR2 (germline): SGDLS, YYNGEE. V was cut by 0 bases and J by 5 bases, with 12 bases left in between. The CDR3 is made up of 14 amino acids. DNA of the CDR3: TGTGCCAGCAGCGTAGCGGGTAGCTACGACGAGCAGTACTTC. It is translated as CASSVAGSYDEQYF.

The chain has TRBV7-8 and TRBJ1-2; tentative D call: TRBD1 (5 bases). CDR1 and CDR2 from the germline V gene are SGHVS and FQNEAQ. The CDR3 length is 14 residues. V was clipped by 6 bases and J by 5 bases, with 16 bases between them. The CDR3 DNA reads TGTGCCAGCAGACCCCTAAGGGGATCGTATGGCTACACCTTC. Its translation: CASRPLRGSYGYTF.

This sequence joins TRBV7-2 and TRBJ2-4; D unresolved. With 4 bases removed from V and 0 bases from J, the gap between germline ends came to 7 bases. The CDR3 runs to 14 residues. Germline V gene lookup returns CDR1 SGHTA and CDR2 FQGNSA. CDR3 residues: CASSSRLAKNIQYF. The CDR3, as DNA: TGTGCCAGCAGCTCGCGGCTAGCCAAAAACATTCAGTACTTC.

The V call is TRBV7-9, the J call TRBJ2-3; tentatively, D is TRBD2 (7 bases). The CDR3 covers 16 residues. Germline loops: CDR1 SEHNR, CDR2 FQNEAQ (reference sequence). The V end was cut by 1 base, the J end by 2 bases, with 13 bases between. The CDR3 is CASSLVAGAATDTQYF. The CDR3, as DNA: TGTGCCAGCAGCTTAGTGGCGGGGGCCGCCACAGATACGCAGTATTTT.

V and J are TRBV10-3 and TRBJ2-7; a weak D match, TRBD2 (6 bases). This CDR3 contains 13 residues. Between the trimmed V and J ends, which lost 10 bases and 6 bases, there was a span of 19 bases. Germline CDR1 ENHRY, CDR2 SYGVKD. DNA of the CDR3: TGTGCCACAGAACCGGGAGAAGGGGTCGAGCAGTACTTC. Protein product: CATEPGEGVEQYF.

The chain is built from TRBV7-8 and TRBJ1-2; TRBD1 is a possible D gene (5 bases). Germline CDR1 and CDR2: SGHVS and FQNEAQ. CDR3 length: 15 residues. Trimming removed 5 bases at V and 1 base at J, with 14 bases between. CDR3 bases: TGTGCCAGCAGCAGGCAGGGTTACCTTAACTATGGCTACACCTTC. It translates to CASSRQGYLNYGYTF.

CDR3 DNA: TGTGCCAGCAGCTCGTGGACAGGGTCTGGTGTTGGCACTAATGAAAAACTGTTTTTT. As protein: CASSSWTGSGVGTNEKLFF. The chain uses TRBV7-9 and TRBJ1-4; 8 nucleotides line up with TRBD1. The CDR3 has 19 residues. V shed 4 bases and J 2 bases; nucleotides not matched to a gene: 15. The germline gives CDR1 SEHNR, CDR2 FQNEAQ (reference sequence). Full variable domain (outside the CDR3, taken from reference TRBV7-9 and TRBJ1-4): DTGVSQNPRHKITKRGQNVTFRCDPISEHNRLYWYRQTLGQGPEFLTYFQNEAQLEKSRLLSDRFSAERPKGSFSTLEIQRTEQGDSAMYLCASSSWTGSGVGTNEKLFFGSGTQLSVL.

This clone came up once. The rearrangement uses TRBV5-6 and TRBJ2-7; D remains ambiguous. The CDR3 spans 13 residues. V was clipped by 4 bases and J by 4 bases, with 12 bases between them. From germline, CDR1 is SGHDT and CDR2 YYEEEE. The CDR3 DNA sequence: TGTGCCAGCAGCCGCCCCGAGCTATACGAGCAGTACTTC. Protein sequence: CASSRPELYEQYF.

The V gene is TRBV30, the J gene TRBJ1-2; tentatively, D is TRBD1 (6 bases). This CDR3 spans 15 amino acids. With 4 bases removed from V and 3 bases from J, the gap between germline ends came to 18 bases. Germline CDR1 and CDR2: GTSNPN and SVGIG (reference sequence). CDR3 nucleotides: TGTGCCTGGACCAAGTACAGGGCGGGGGACTATGGCTACACCTTC. It encodes CAWTKYRAGDYGYTF.

The gene calls are TRBV7-2 and TRBJ1-2; the match to TRBD1 covers 10 bases. The V gene's germline CDR1 is SGHTA and CDR2 FQGNSA. The CDR3 is 17 residues long. Trimming at V came to 3 bases and at J to 6 bases, leaving 13 bases not matched to a gene. The CDR3 sequence: CASSFGGTGVSPNGYTF. The CDR3 DNA follows: TGTGCCAGCAGCTTCGGCGGGACAGGGGTCTCCCCCAATGGCTACACCTTC.

This sequence joins TRBV2 and TRBJ2-1, with 8 positions matching TRBD2. This CDR3 is 16 amino acids long. Germline V gene sequence: CDR1 SNHLY, CDR2 FYNNEI. V dropped 7 bases and J dropped 8; count of bases not matched to a gene: 16. CDR3 nucleotides: TGTGCCAGCAAGGCCCCCCGCGGCGGGGGGATATATGAGCAGTTCTTC. It yields the protein CASKAPRGGGIYEQFF.

The J gene is TRBJ2-7, the V gene TRBV27; 11 bases agree with TRBD1. Germline loops: CDR1 MNHEY, CDR2 SMNVEV (reference sequence). This CDR3 is 15 amino acids long. Unmatched junction bases numbered 9, after V lost 4 bases and J lost 7 bases. Here the CDR3 DNA reads TGTGCCAGCAGTTCCGGGACAGGGGGGTTTGGTGAGCAGTACTTC. Its protein is CASSSGTGGFGEQYF.

The V and J genes are TRBV2 and TRBJ2-6; D possibly corresponds to TRBD1 (5 bases). The V end lost 3 bases, the J end lost 2 bases, and 5 bases lay between the germline ends. Looked up from germline, CDR1 is SNHLY and CDR2 is FYNNEI. This CDR3 region has 14 residues. The CDR3, as DNA: TGTGCCAGCAGTGACAGGGCTGGGGCCAACGTCCTGACTTTC. It encodes CASSDRAGANVLTF.

The chain combines TRBV27 with TRBJ1-5, with 12 bases matching TRBD1. V was clipped by 2 bases and J by 1 base; unmatched bases: 0. This CDR3 region has 16 residues. Germline-derived CDR1 and CDR2 are MNHEY and SMNVEV (reference sequence). The CDR3 sequence: CASSLGTGGSNQPQHF. The DNA for the CDR3 is TGTGCCAGCAGTTTAGGGACAGGGGGCAGCAATCAGCCCCAGCATTTT.

The J gene is TRBJ1-2, the V gene TRBV11-2; 10 bases match TRBD1. Germline V gene data show CDR1 as SGHAT and CDR2 as FQNNGV. V lost 3 bases to trimming and J lost 3 bases; unmatched junction nucleotides: 13. The CDR3 consists of 18 residues. The CDR3 DNA is TGTGCCAGCAGCTTGATTTCGACAGGGGGCGATCGGGACTATGGCTACACCTTC. This gives the protein CASSLISTGGDRDYGYTF. Together with reference TRBV11-2 and TRBJ1-2, the CDR3 gives the full variable domain: EAGVAQSPRYKIIEKRQSVAFWCNPISGHATLYWYQQILGQGPKLLIQFQNNGVVDDSQLPKDRFSAERLKGVDSTLKIQPAKLEDSAVYLCASSLISTGGDRDYGYTFGSGTRLTVV.